This T cell receptor (beta chain) was identified during a study of early T cells in non-severe SARS-CoV-2 infection. This CDR3 is 16 amino acids long. Germline-derived CDR1 and CDR2 are MDHEN and SYDVKM. V lost 3 bases and J 2 bases, leaving 15 bases between the germline ends. This clonotype was seen ten or more times. Using its own MiXCR run on the 5' RACE reads, TCRdb lists one record per CDR3 protein. The sample holds 55,000 to 65,000 distinct CDR3 sequences, around 16% seen once. The sequence was obtained from an adult who was a healthcare worker with PCR-confirmed SARS-CoV-2 infection or an uninfected control (not recorded which). The material sequenced was whole blood, taken at baseline. This chain links TRBV28 with TRBJ2-3; D is perhaps TRBD2 (6 bases). CDR3 loop: CASSFWGRTNTDTQYF. CDR3 DNA sequence: TGTGCCAGCAGTTTTTGGGGGAGGACCAACACAGATACGCAGTATTTT.